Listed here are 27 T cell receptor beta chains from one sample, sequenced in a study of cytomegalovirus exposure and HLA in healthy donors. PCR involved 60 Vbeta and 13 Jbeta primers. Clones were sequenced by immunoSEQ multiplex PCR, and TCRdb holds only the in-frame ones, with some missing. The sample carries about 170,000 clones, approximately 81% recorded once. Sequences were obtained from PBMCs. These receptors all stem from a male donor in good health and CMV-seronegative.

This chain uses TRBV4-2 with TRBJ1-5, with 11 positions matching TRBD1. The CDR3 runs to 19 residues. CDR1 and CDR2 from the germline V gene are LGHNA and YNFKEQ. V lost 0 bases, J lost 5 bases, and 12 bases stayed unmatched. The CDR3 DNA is TGTGCCAGCAGCCAAGATCCTTGGGGACAGGGGGGAGGGCATCAGCCCCAGCATTTT. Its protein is CASSQDPWGQGGGHQPQHF.

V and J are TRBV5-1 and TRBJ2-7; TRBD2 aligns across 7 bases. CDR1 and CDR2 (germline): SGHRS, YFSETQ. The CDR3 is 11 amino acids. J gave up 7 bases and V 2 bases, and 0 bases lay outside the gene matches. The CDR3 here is CASSLAGEQYF. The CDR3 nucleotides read TGCGCCAGCAGCTTAGCGGGAGAGCAGTACTTC.

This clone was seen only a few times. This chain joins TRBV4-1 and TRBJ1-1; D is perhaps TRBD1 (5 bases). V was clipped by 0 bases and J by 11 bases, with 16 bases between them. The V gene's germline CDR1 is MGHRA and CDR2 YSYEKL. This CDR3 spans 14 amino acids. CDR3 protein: CASSQDLAGPEAFF. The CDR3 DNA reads TGCGCCAGCAGCCAAGATTTGGCGGGACCCGAGGCTTTCTTT.

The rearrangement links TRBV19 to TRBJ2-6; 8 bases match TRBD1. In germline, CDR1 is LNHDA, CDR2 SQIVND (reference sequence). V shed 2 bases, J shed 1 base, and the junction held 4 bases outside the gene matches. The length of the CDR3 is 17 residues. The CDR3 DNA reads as TGTGCCAGTAGTATATCCACAGGGGGATCTGGGGCCAACGTCCTGACTTTC. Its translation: CASSISTGGSGANVLTF.

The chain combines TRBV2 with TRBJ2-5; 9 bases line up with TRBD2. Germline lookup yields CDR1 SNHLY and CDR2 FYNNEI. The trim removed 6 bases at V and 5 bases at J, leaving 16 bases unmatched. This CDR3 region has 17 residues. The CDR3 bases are TGTGCCAGCAGCCCCTCTCTCTTGCGGGGGGGCCGGGAGACCCAGTACTTC. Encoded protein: CASSPSLLRGGRETQYF. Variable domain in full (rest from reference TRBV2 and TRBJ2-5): EPEVTQTPSHQVTQMGQEVILRCVPISNHLYFYWYRQILGQKVEFLVSFYNNEISEKSEIFDDQFSVERPDGSNFTLKIRSTKLEDSAMYFCASSPSLLRGGRETQYFGPGTRLLVL.

The CDR3 loop is CASSPGQGILNTEAFF. The DNA for the CDR3 is TGTGCCAGCTCACCAGGACAGGGGATTCTGAACACTGAAGCTTTCTTT. The rearrangement joins TRBV18 to TRBJ1-1, with TRBD1 matching over 9 bases. The V and J ends lost 2 bases and 0 bases, in that order; junction bases with no gene match: 4. CDR3 length: 16 amino acids. Germline assignment: CDR1 KGHSH and CDR2 LQKENI.

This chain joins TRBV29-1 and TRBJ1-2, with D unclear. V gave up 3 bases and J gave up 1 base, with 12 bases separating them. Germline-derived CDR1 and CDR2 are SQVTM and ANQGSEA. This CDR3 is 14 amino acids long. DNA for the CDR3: TGCAGCGTTGATGTGGCAGGCCGTAACTATGGCTACACCTTC. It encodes CSVDVAGRNYGYTF.

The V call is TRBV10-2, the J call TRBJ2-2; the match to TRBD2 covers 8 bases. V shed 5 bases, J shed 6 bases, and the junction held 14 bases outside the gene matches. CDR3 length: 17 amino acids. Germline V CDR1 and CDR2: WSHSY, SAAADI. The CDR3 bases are TGCGCCAGCAGTCAGACCGGACTAGCTCTTGGCGCCGGGGAGCTGTTTTTT. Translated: CASSQTGLALGAGELFF.

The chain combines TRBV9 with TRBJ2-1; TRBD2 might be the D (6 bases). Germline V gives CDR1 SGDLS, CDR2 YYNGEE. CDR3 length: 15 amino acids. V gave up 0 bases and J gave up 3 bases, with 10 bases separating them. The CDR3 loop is CASSVDGRVYNEQFF. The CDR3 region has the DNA TGTGCCAGCAGCGTAGACGGGAGAGTCTACAATGAGCAGTTCTTC. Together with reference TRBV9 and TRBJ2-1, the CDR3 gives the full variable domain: DSGVTQTPKHLITATGQRVTLRCSPRSGDLSVYWYQQSLDQGLQFLIQYYNGEERAKGNILERFSAQQFPDLHSELNLSSLELGDSALYFCASSVDGRVYNEQFFGPGTRLTVL.

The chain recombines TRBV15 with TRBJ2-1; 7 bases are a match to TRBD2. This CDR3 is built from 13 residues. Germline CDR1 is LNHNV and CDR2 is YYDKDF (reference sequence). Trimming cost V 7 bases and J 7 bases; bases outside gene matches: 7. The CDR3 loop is CATTLRGGNEQFF. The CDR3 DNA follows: TGTGCCACCACGTTACGGGGAGGGAATGAGCAGTTCTTC. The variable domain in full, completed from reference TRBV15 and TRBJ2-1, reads DAMVIQNPRYQVTQFGKPVTLSCSQTLNHNVMYWYQQKSSQAPKLLFHYYDKDFNNEADTPDNFQSRRPNTSFCFLDIRSPGLGDTAMYLCATTLRGGNEQFFGPGTRLTVL.

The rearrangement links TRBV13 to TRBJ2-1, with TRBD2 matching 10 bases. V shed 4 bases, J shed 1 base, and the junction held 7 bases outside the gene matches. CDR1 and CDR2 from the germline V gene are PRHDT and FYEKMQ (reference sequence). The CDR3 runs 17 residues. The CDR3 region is CASSSQREGRSYNEQFF. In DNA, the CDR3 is TGTGCCAGCAGCTCGCAGCGGGAGGGCCGGTCCTACAATGAGCAGTTCTTC.

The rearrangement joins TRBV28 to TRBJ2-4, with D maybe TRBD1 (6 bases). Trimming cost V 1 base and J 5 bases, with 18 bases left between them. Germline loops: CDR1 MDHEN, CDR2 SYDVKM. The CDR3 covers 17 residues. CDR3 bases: TGTGCCAGCAGTTTATACGCCCTTTTAGGGGGACAAAACATTCAGTACTTC. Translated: CASSLYALLGGQNIQYF.

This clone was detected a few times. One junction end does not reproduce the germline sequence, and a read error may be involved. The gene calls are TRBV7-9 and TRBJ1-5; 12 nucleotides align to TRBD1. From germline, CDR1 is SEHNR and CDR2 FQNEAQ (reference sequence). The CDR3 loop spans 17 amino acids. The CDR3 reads CSSSLGSGTGGSQPQHF. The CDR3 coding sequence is TGTTCCAGCAGCTTAGGCTCCGGGACAGGGGGCAGTCAGCCCCAGCATTTT.

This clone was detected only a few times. The CDR3 loop reads CASSYEANTNTEAFF. CDR3 nucleotides: TGTGCCAGCAGTTATGAGGCAAACACGAACACTGAAGCTTTCTTT. The chain is built from TRBV6-5 and TRBJ1-1; D is unclear. The CDR3 spans 15 residues. The germline V and J ends were trimmed by 3 bases and 1 base, with 12 bases remaining between them. Looked up from germline, CDR1 is MNHEY and CDR2 is SVGAGI.

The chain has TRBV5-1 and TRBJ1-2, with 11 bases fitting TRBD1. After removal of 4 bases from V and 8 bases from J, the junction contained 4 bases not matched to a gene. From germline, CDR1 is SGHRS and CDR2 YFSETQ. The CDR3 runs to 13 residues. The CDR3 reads CASSVGQGEGYTF. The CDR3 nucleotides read TGCGCCAGCAGCGTGGGACAGGGGGAAGGCTACACCTTC.

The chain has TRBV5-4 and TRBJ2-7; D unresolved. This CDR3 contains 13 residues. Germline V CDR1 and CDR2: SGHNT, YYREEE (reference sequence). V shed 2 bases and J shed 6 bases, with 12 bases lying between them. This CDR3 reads CASSLDNIGEQYF. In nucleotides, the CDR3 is TGTGCCAGCAGCTTAGACAATATTGGCGAGCAGTACTTC. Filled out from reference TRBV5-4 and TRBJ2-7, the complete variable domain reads ETGVTQSPTHLIKTRGQQVTLRCSSQSGHNTVSWYQQALGQGPQFIFQYYREEENGRGNFPPRFSGLQFPNYSSELNVNALELDDSALYLCASSLDNIGEQYFGPGTRLTVT.

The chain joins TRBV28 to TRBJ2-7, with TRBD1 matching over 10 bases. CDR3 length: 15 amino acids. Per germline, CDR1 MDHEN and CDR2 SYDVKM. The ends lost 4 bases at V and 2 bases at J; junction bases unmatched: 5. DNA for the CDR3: TGTGCCAGCAGTTCCGGGGGACAGGGGACCTACGAGCAGTACTTC. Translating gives CASSSGGQGTYEQYF.

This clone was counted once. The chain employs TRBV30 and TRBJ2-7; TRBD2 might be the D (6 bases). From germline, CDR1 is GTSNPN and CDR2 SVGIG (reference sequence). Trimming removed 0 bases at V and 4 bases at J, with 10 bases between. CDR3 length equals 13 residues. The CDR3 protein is CAWSVRRAYEQYF. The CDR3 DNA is TGTGCCTGGAGTGTACGGAGGGCTTACGAGCAGTACTTC.

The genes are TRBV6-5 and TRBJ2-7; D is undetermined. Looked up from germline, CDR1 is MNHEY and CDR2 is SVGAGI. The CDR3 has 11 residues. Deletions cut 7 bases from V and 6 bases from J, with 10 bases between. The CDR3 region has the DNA TGTGCCAGCACAGGCCCTCTCGAGCAGTACTTC. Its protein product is CASTGPLEQYF.

This chain's CDR3 is CASSPLGVGGLAGDEQFF. Written as DNA, the CDR3 is TGTGCCAGCAGTCCCCTAGGCGTCGGGGGACTAGCGGGAGATGAGCAGTTCTTC. The J gene is TRBJ2-1, the V gene TRBV7-7; 14 nucleotides align to TRBD2. Germline V gene lookup returns CDR1 SSHAT and CDR2 FNYEAQ (reference sequence). CDR3 length: 18 residues. V trimming: 6 bases; J trimming: 8 bases; junction bases outside the gene matches: 15.

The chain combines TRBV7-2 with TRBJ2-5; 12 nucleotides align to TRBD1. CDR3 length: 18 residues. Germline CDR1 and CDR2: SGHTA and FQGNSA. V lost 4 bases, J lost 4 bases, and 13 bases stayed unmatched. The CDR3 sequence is CASSSTGTGGFSRETQYF. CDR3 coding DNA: TGTGCCAGCAGCTCTACCGGGACAGGGGGCTTTTCGAGAGAGACCCAGTACTTC.

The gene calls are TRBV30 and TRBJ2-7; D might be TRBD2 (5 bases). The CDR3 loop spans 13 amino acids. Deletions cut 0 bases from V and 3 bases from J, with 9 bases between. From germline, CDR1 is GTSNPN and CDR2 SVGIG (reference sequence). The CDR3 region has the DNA TGTGCCTGGAGTGTAATGAGGGACTACGAGCAGTACTTC. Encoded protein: CAWSVMRDYEQYF. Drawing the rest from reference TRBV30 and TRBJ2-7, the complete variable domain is SQTIHQWPATLVQPVGSPLSLECTVEGTSNPNLYWYRQAAGRGLQLLFYSVGIGQISSEVPQNLSASRPQDRQFILSSKKLLLSDSGFYLCAWSVMRDYEQYFGPGTRLTVT.

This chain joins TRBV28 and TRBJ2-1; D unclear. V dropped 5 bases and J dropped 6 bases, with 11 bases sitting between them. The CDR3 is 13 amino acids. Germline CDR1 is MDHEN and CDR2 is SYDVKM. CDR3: CASSRVELNEQFF. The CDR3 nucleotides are TGTGCCAGCAGTCGGGTGGAGCTCAATGAGCAGTTCTTC.

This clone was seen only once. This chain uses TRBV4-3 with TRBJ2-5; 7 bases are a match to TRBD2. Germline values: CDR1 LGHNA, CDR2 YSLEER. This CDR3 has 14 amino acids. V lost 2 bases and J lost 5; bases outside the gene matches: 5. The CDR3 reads CASSQSLRGETQYF. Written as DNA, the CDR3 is TGCGCCAGCAGCCAAAGCTTGCGGGGGGAGACCCAGTACTTC.

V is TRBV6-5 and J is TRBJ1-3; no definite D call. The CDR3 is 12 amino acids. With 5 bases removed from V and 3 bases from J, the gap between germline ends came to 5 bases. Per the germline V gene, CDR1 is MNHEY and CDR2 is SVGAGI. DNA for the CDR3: TGTGCCAGCAGTACATATGGAAACACCATATATTTT. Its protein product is CASSTYGNTIYF.

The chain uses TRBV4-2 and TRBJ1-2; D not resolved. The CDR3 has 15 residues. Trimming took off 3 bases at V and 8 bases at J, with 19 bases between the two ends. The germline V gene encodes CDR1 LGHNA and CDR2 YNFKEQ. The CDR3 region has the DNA TGTGCCAGCAGCCATGGTACTAGGACGGAGTCGGGCTACACCTTC. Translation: CASSHGTRTESGYTF.

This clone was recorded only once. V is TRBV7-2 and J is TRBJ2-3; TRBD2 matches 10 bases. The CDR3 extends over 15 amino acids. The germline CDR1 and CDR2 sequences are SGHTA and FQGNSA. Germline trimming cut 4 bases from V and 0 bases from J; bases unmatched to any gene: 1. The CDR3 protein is CASSYSGGSTDTQYF. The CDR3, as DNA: TGTGCCAGCAGCTATAGCGGGGGGAGCACAGATACGCAGTATTTT.